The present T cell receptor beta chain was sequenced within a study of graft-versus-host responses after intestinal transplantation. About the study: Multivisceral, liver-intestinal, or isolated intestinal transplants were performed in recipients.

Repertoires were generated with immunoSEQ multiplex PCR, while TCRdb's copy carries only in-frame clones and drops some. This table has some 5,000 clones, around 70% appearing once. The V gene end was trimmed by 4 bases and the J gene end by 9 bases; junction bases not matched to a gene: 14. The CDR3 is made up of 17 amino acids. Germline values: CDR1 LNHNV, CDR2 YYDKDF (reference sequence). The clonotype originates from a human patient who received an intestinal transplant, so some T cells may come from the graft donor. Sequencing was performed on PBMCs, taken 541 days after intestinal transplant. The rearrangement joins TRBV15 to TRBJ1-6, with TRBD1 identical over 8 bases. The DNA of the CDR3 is TGTGCCACCAGCAACCCCGATCCAGGGGGCGAGAGTTCACCCCTCCACTTT. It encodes CATSNPDPGGESSPLHF.